This TCR beta chain came from a study of T cells in Graves' hyperthyroidism and ophthalmopathy. Study-wide background: Peripheral blood specimens were obtained at initial diagnosis, prior to any treatment.

RNA transcripts were the template for amplifying TCR beta CDR3 regions. TCR CDR3 underwent first-round RT-PCR with the HTBI primer set. TCRdb ran MiXCR on the multiplex PCR reads and lists one entry per CDR3 protein. The profile covers 250,000 to 300,000 distinct CDR3 sequences, with about 15% appearing a single time and more than 30% taken by the ten largest. The length of the CDR3 is 13 residues. CDR1 is KGHSH and CDR2 is LQKENI in the germline V gene. The V end lost 3 bases, the J end lost 2 bases, and 5 bases lay between the germline ends. The sequence was obtained from a woman between 45 and 65 years old with Graves' hyperthyroidism that later progressed to Graves' ophthalmopathy. Sequencing used blood. The rearrangement joins TRBV18 to TRBJ1-3, with no clear D. The CDR3 spells CASSPQAGNTIYF. Here the CDR3 DNA reads TGTGCCAGCTCACCCCAGGCTGGAAACACCATATATTTT.